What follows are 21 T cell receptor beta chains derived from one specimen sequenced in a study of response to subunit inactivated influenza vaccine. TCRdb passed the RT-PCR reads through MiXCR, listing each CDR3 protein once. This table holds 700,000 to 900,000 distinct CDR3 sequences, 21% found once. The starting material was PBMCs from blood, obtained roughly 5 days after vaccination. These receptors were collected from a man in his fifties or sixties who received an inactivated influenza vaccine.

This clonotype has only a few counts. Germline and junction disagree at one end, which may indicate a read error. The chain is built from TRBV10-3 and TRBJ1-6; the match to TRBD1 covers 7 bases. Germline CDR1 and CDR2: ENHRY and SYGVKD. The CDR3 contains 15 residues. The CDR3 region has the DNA TGTGCCACCAGTGACAGGGTAGATCGGAATTCACCCCTCCACTTT. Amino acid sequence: CATSDRVDRNSPLHF.

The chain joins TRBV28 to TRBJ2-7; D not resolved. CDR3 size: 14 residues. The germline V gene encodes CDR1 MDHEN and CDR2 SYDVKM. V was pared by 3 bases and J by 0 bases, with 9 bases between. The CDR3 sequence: CASSFQRTSYEQYF. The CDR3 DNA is TGTGCCAGCAGTTTTCAAAGAACCTCCTACGAGCAGTACTTC.

In DNA form, the CDR3 reads TGTGCCAGCAGCTGGGTCGCGAGCGGAGACAAAGAGACCCAGTACTTC. Protein product: CASSWVASGDKETQYF. The rearrangement uses TRBV5-4 and TRBJ2-5; TRBD2 is a possible D gene (5 bases). The CDR3 loop spans 16 amino acids. Trimming stripped 3 bases from V and 3 bases from J, with 18 bases between. CDR1 is SGHNT, CDR2 YYREEE, per germline (reference sequence). The whole variable domain, filled in from reference TRBV5-4 and TRBJ2-5, reads ETGVTQSPTHLIKTRGQQVTLRCSSQSGHNTVSWYQQALGQGPQFIFQYYREEENGRGNFPPRFSGLQFPNYSSELNVNALELDDSALYLCASSWVASGDKETQYFGPGTRLLVL.

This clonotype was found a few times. CDR3 bases: TGCAGCGGCTACAGGGAAGAGACCCAGTACTTC. This translates into CSGYREETQYF. V and J are TRBV29-1 and TRBJ2-5, with D possibly being TRBD1 (6 bases). CDR1 is SQVTM, CDR2 ANQGSEA, per germline. Trimming removed 7 bases from V and 3 bases from J, with 9 bases in between. This CDR3 is built from 11 residues.

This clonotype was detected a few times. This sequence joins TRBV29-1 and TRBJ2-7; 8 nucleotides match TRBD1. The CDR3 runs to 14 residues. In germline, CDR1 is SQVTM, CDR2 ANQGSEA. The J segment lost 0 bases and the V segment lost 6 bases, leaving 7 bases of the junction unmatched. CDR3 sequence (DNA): TGCAGCGTCCAACGGGACAGGAGCTCCTACGAGCAGTACTTC. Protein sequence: CSVQRDRSSYEQYF.

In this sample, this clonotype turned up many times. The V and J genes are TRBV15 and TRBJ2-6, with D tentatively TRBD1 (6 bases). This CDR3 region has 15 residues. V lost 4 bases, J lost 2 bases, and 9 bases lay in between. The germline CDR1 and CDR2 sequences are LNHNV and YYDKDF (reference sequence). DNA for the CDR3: TGTGCCACCAGCAAGGACAGAACTGGGGCCAACGTCCTGACTTTC. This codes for CATSKDRTGANVLTF.

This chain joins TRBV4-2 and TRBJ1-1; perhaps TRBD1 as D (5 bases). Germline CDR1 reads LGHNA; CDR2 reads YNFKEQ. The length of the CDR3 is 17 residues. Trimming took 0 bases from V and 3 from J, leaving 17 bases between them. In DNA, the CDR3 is TGTGCCAGCAGCCAAGATCCGTTCGGGTCGGGGGACACTGAAGCTTTCTTT. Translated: CASSQDPFGSGDTEAFF.

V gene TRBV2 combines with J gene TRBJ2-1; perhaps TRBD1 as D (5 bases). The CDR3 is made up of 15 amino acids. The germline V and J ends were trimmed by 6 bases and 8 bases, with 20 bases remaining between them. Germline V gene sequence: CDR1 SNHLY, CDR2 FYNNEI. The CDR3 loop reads CASRGQGGTSDEQFF. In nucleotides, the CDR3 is TGTGCCAGCAGGGGCCAGGGCGGTACAAGCGATGAGCAGTTCTTC.

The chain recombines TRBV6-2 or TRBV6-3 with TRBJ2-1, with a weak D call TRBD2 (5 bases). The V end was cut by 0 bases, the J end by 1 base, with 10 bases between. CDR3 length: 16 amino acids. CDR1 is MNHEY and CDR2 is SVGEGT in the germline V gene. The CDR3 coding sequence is TGTGCCAGCAGTTACTCGCCCCGGAGGTCCTACAATGAGCAGTTCTTC. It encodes CASSYSPRRSYNEQFF.

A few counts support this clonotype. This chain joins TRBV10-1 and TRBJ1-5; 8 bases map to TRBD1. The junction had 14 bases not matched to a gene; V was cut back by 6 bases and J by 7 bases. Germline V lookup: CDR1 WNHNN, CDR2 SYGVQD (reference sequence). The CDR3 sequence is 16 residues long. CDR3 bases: TGCGCCAGCAGGCCAGTCCTGACAGGGGTCGGACAGCCCCAGCATTTT. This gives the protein CASRPVLTGVGQPQHF.

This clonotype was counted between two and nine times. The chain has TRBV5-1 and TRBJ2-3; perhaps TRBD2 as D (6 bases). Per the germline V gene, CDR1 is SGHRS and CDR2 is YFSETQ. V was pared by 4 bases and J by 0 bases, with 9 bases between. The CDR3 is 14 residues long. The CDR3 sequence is CASSGAGSTDTQYF. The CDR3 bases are TGCGCCAGCAGCGGGGCGGGGAGCACAGATACGCAGTATTTT.

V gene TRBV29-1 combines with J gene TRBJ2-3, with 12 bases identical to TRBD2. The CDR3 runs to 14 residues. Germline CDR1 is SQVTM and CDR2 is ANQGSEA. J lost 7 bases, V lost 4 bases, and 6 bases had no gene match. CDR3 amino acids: CSVGRLAGAHTQYF. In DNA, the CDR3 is TGCAGCGTTGGGAGACTAGCGGGAGCGCATACGCAGTATTTT.

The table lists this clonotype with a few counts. The CDR3 region has the DNA TGTGCCAGCAGCCCAGGGGTTAGAGGCACAGATACGCAGTATTTT. This sequence encodes CASSPGVRGTDTQYF. The chain employs TRBV7-2 and TRBJ2-3; possible D gene TRBD1, 6 bases. The CDR3 runs to 15 residues. Trimming took off 5 bases at V and 1 base at J, with 13 bases between the two ends. Germline-derived CDR1 and CDR2 are SGHTA and FQGNSA.

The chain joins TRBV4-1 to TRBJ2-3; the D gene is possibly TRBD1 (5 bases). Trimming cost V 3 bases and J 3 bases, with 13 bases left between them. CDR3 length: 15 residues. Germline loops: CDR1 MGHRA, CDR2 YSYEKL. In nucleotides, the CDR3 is TGCGCCAGCAGCCACTCTGGGCAGGGAACAGATACGCAGTATTTT. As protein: CASSHSGQGTDTQYF.

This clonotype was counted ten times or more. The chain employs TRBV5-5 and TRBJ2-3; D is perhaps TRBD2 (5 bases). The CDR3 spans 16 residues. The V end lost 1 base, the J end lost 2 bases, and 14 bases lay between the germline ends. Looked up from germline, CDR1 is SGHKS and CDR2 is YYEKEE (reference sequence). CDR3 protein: CASSLRSGVDTDTQYF. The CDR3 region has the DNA TGTGCCAGCAGCTTGAGGAGCGGAGTGGACACAGATACGCAGTATTTT.

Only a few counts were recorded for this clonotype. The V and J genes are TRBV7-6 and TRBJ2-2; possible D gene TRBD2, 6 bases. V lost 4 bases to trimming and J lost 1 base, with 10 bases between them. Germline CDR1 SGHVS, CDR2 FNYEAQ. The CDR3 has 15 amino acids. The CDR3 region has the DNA TGTGCCAGCAGCTCCTGGGGAGGGAACACCGGGGAGCTGTTTTTT. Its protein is CASSSWGGNTGELFF.

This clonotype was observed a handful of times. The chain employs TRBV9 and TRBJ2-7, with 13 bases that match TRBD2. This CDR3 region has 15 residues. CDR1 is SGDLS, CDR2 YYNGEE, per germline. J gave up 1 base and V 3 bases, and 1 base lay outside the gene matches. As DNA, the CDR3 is TGTGCCAGCAGCGAACTAGCGGGGGGGTCCTACGAGCAGTACTTC. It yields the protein CASSELAGGSYEQYF.

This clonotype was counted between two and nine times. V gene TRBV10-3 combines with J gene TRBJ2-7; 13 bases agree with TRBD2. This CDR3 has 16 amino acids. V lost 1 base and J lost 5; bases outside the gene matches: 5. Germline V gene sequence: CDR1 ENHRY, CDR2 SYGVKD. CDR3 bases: TGTGCCATCAGTGAGTGGACTAGCGGGAGTTCCCACGAGCAGTACTTC. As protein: CAISEWTSGSSHEQYF.

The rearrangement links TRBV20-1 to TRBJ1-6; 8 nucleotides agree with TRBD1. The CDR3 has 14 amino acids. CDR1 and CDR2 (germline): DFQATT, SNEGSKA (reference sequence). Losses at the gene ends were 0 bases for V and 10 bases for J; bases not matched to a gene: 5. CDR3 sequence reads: CSARDTTGGSPLHF. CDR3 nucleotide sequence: TGCAGTGCTAGAGATACCACAGGGGGATCACCCCTCCACTTT.

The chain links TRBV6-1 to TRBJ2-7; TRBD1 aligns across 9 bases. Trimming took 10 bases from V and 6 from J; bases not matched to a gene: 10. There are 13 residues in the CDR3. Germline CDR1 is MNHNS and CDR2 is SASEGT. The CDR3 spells CATNRDRVSEQYF. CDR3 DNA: TGTGCCACCAACCGGGACAGGGTGAGCGAGCAGTACTTC.

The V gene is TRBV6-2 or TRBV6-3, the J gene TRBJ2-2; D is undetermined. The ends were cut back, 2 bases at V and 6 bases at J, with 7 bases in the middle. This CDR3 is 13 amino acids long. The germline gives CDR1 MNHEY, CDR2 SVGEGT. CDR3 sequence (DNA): TGTGCCAGCAGTTACACGGACCCCGGGGAGCTGTTTTTT. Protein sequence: CASSYTDPGELFF.